The following is a T cell receptor (beta chain) sequence with its context. This may arise from a read error, as a much more abundant clone is one base away. Losses at the gene ends were 1 base for V and 9 bases for J; bases not matched to a gene: 12. Germline loops: CDR1 SGDLS, CDR2 YYNGEE. CDR3 length: 16 residues. This specimen comes from a study of T cells in Graves' hyperthyroidism and ophthalmopathy. Study in general: Any treatment followed the collection of peripheral blood at initial diagnosis.

TCR beta CDR3 region amplification was performed from RNA transcripts. With the HTBI primer set, the TCR CDR3 went through a first round of RT-PCR. TCRdb re-called the multiplex PCR reads through MiXCR, storing one row per CDR3 protein. The data show some 600,000 distinct CDR3 sequences, approximately 13% seen once. The chain joins TRBV9 to TRBJ2-5; the match to TRBD1 covers 10 bases. Sequencing was carried out using blood. The TCR originated in a young woman with Graves' hyperthyroidism that later progressed to Graves' ophthalmopathy. CDR3 in DNA: TGTGCCAGCAGCGTATACGACAGGGGGCGCGGGGAGGCCCAGTACTTC. As protein: CASSVYDRGRGEAQYF.